This TCR beta chain was recovered during a study of tumor T cells in aggressive B-cell lymphoma. The table lists this clone with a count of one. Method: immunoSEQ multiplex PCR; TCRdb's copy keeps in-frame clones and lacks some. The repertoire holds around 2,200 clones, approximately 83% seen once, with around 4.5% in the top ten. Germline V lookup: CDR1 SQVTM, CDR2 ANQGSEA. With 6 bases clipped from V and 10 bases from J, the junction kept 11 bases outside the gene matches. This CDR3 has 13 amino acids. The sequence derives from an adult with diffuse large B cell lymphoma. Sequenced input: tumor tissue. The rearrangement links TRBV29-1 to TRBJ2-1; 8 bases are shared with TRBD1. CDR3 DNA: TGCAGCGTCAATGGACAGGGAGCATTCGAGCAGTTCTTC. It codes for CSVNGQGAFEQFF.